This record covers a single TCR beta chain. This entry comes from a study of blood T cell repertoires in COVID-19. At the level of the study: Donors in the United States, Italy and Spain gave samples during acute or convalescent COVID-19. Nucleic acid was either cDNA or gDNA, and it came from T cells, B-cell-depleted T cells, or PBMCs.

Germline CDR1 reads MNHEY; CDR2 reads SVGEGT. The CDR3 contains 16 residues. With 2 bases removed from V and 5 bases from J, the gap between germline ends came to 16 bases. The authors' processing: Reference gene primer amplification in the assay estimated nucleated cell counts. The repertoire was sequenced with immunoSEQ multiplex PCR; TCRdb's copy has only in-frame clones and lacks some. D and trimming were read from the DNA, whereas the V and J calls and clone size are those reported in that table. The table lists 95,000 or so clones, about four fifths of them singletons. The receptor's source is a woman of 80 years or more with active or convalescent COVID-19. Material: peripheral blood. The V gene is TRBV6-2 or TRBV6-3, the J gene TRBJ1-5; D is uncertain. CDR3 amino acids: CASSYPPQDGDQPQHF. Written as DNA, the CDR3 is TGTGCCAGCAGTTACCCCCCCCAGGATGGCGATCAGCCCCAGCATTTT.